The clone carrying this T cell receptor (beta chain) was seen a handful of times. Its cognate antigen is unknown. Germline V gene lookup returns CDR1 MNHNS and CDR2 SASEGT. CDR3 size: 14 residues. The V end was cut by 1 base, the J end by 0 bases, with 7 bases between. The entry originates in a study of cytotoxic CD8 clonotypes in ibrutinib-treated CLL. As for the study in general: The patient breakdown showed around 10 relapsed/refractory and approximately 15 treatment-naive cases, with approximately 18 IGHV unmutated. Response sampling occurred after a median 12 months of treatment (range 6 to 36). General observations from the study: Relative to age-matched healthy donors, clonality at baseline was higher, and it tracked circulating CD8+ T-cell counts. Public clonotypes, an uncommon group, contracted or remained stable on treatment.

The table came from immunoSEQ multiplex PCR; TCRdb's copy has only in-frame clones and leaves some out. The sample has some 140,000 clones, about four fifths seen once. The rearrangement uses TRBV6-1 and TRBJ2-7; D ambiguous. The sample in question was PBMCs, obtained after 12 months of ibrutinib treatment. The sequence was collected from a human donor with chronic lymphocytic leukemia. The chain's CDR3 is CASSEVGISYEQYF. The CDR3 DNA follows: TGTGCCAGCAGTGAAGTTGGGATCTCCTACGAGCAGTACTTC.